One TCR beta chain is described in this entry. What it binds is not known. Time point meaning: patch test 3, about 24 weeks after DPC sensitization. Treatment described: therapeutic diphenylcyclopropenone sensitization with weekly scalp DPC. Germline-derived CDR1 and CDR2 are MNHNS and SASEGT. CDR3 length equals 18 residues. The V end lost 4 bases, the J end lost 0 bases, and 19 bases lay between the germline ends. The sample originates from a study of human T cells and chemical hapten exposure. TCRdb passed the RACE reads through MiXCR, listing each CDR3 protein once. This sample has 50,000 to 75,000 distinct CDR3 sequences, with approximately 9.9% found just once. General study points: Significantly more large CDR3 similarity clusters arose among expanded TCRs than among controls.

The specimen comprised whole blood, sampled in connection with sensitization to the hapten diphenylcyclopropenone (DPC). This clonotype was obtained from a woman aged 25 to 39 with alopecia areata. Some clones in this sample may be carry-over from other donors' samples. The V and J genes are TRBV6-1 and TRBJ1-5, with D unresolved. In DNA form, the CDR3 reads TGTGCCAGCAGTGGCCGGGATCGAGGAGTATATAGCAATCAGCCCCAGCATTTT. It translates to CASSGRDRGVYSNQPQHF.